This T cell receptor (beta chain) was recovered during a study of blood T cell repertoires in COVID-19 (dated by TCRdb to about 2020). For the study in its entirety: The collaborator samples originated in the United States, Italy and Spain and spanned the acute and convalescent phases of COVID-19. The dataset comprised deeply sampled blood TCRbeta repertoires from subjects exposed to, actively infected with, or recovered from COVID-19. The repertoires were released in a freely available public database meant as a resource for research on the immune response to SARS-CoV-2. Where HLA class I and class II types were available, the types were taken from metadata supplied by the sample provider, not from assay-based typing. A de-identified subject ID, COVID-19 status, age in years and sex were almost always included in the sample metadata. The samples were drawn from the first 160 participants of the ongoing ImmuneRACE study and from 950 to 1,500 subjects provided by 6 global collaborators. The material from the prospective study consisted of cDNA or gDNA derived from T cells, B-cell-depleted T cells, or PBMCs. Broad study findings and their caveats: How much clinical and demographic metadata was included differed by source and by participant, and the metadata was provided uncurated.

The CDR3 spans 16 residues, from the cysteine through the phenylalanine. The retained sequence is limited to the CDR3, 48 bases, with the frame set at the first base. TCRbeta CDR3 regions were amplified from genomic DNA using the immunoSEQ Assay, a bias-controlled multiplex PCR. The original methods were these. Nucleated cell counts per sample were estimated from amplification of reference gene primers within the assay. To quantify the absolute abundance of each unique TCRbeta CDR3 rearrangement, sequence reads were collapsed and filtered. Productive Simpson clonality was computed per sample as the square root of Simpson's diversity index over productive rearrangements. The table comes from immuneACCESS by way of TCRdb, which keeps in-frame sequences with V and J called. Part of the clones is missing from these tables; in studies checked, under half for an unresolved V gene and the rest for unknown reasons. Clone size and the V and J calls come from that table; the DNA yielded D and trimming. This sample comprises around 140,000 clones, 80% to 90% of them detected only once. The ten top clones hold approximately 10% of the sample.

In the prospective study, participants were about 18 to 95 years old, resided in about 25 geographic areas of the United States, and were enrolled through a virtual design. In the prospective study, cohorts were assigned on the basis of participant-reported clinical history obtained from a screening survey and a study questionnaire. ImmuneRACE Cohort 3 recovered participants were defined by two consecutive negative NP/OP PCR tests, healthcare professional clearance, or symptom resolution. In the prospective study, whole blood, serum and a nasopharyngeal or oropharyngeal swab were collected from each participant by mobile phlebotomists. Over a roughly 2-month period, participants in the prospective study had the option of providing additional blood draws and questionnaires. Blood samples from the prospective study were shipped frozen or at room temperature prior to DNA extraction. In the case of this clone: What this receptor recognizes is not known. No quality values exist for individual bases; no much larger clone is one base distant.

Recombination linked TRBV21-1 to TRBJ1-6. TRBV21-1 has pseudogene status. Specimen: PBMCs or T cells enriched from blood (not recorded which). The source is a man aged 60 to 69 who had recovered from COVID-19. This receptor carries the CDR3 CASSKVRGRGNSPLHF. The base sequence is TGTGCCAGCAGCAAAGTTAGAGGGCGGGGGAATTCACCCCTCCACTTT.